This T cell receptor (beta chain) was identified during a study of PD-L1 blockade in urothelial cancer. Study in general: In the mid-2010s, patients got going on atezolizumab, taking 1,200 mg intravenously every 3 weeks. Blood underwent analysis 3 weeks (second dose) and 6 weeks after treatment began. Counts from blood samples showed a median of roughly 150,000 T cells.

The time point is: pretreatment peripheral blood. Profiling relied on immunoSEQ multiplex PCR, and the TCRdb table lists in-frame clones only, not all of them. The sample includes 55,000 to 80,000 clones, roughly 86% of them seen just once. V lost 1 base to trimming and J lost 7 bases; unmatched junction nucleotides: 4. Germline V lookup: CDR1 SGHTA, CDR2 FQGNSA. CDR3 length: 15 amino acids. The starting material was PBMCs, obtained around atezolizumab (anti-PD-L1) treatment. The source of this sequence is a man in his sixties with urothelial cancer. The genes are TRBV7-2 and TRBJ2-7; TRBD2 matches 13 bases. CDR3 residues: CASSLVLAGGQEQYF. The CDR3 coding sequence is TGTGCCAGCAGCTTAGTACTAGCGGGGGGGCAAGAGCAGTACTTC.